This TCR beta chain appears in the sequencing data of a study of blood T cell repertoires in COVID-19. On the study more broadly: Samples of COVID-19 (acute and convalescent) were obtained from the United States, Italy and Spain. PBMCs, B-cell-depleted T cells, or T cells were the source of the cDNA or gDNA that made up the material.

Authors' analysis steps: From reference gene primer amplification, estimates of nucleated cell counts were derived. The repertoire was sequenced with immunoSEQ multiplex PCR; TCRdb's copy has only in-frame clones and lacks some. That table gives V, J and clone size, and the DNA gave D and trimming. The data show 150,000 to 200,000 clones, around 87% seen once. Germline V CDR1 and CDR2: LNHNV, YYDKDF (reference sequence). This CDR3 spans 17 amino acids. Between the trimmed V and J ends, which lost 0 bases and 5 bases, there was a span of 17 bases. The J gene is TRBJ2-1, the V gene TRBV15, with D tentatively TRBD2 (5 bases). Sequenced sample: peripheral blood. The TCR was taken from a man aged 40-49 years with active or convalescent COVID-19. CDR3 nucleotides: TGTGCCACCAGCAGAGATCGCAGCGGAATAGGTGACAATGAGCAGTTCTTC. Protein product: CATSRDRSGIGDNEQFF. Full variable domain (rest looked up from reference TRBV15 and TRBJ2-1): DAMVIQNPRYQVTQFGKPVTLSCSQTLNHNVMYWYQQKSSQAPKLLFHYYDKDFNNEADTPDNFQSRRPNTSFCFLDIRSPGLGDTAMYLCATSRDRSGIGDNEQFFGPGTRLTVL.